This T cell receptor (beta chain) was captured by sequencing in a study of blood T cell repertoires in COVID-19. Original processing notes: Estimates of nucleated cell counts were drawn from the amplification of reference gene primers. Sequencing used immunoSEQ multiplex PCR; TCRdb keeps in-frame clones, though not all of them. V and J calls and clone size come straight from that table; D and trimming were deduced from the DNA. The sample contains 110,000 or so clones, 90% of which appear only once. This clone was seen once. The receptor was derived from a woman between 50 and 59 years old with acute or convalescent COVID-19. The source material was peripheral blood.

The CDR3 DNA follows: TGTGCCAGCAGCGAGGGACTTTGGGAAGCCGGCGGAAAACTGTTTTTT. Translation gives CASSEGLWEAGGKLFF. The chain links TRBV9 to TRBJ1-4; tentative D call: TRBD1 (5 bases). Germline CDR1 and CDR2: SGDLS and YYNGEE. CDR3 length: 16 residues. Between the trimmed V and J ends, which lost 3 bases and 10 bases, there was a span of 22 bases.